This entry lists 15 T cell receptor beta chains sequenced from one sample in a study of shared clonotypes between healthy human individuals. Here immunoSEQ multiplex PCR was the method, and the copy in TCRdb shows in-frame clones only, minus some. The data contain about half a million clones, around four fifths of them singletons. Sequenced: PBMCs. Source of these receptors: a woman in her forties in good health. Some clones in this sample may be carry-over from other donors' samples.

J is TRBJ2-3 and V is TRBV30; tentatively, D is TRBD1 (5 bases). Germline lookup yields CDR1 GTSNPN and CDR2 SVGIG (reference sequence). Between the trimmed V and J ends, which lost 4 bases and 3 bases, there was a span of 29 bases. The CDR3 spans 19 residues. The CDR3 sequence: CAWKGFIGFRVYHTDTQYF. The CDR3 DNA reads TGTGCCTGGAAGGGGTTTATAGGCTTCAGAGTTTACCATACAGATACGCAGTATTTT.

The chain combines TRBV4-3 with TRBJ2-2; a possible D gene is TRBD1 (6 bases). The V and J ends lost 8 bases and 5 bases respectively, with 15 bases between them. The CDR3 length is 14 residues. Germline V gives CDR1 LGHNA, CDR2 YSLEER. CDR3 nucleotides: TGCGCCAGCGGCTTCAGAAGGGGGACCGGGGAGCTGTTTTTT. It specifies CASGFRRGTGELFF.

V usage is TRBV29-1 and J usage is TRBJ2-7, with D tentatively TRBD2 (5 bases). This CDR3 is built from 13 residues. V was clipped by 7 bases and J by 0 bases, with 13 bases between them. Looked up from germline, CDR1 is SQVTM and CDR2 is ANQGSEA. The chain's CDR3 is CSGLGANSYEQYF. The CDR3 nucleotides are TGCAGCGGCTTGGGAGCCAACTCCTACGAGCAGTACTTC.

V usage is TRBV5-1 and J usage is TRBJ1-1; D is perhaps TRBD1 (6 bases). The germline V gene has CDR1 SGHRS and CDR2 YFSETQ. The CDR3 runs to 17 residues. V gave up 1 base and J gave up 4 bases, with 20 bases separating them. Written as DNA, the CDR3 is TGCGCCAGCAGCTTGTTCTACCAAACTCAGGGGCCCACTGAAGCTTTCTTT. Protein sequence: CASSLFYQTQGPTEAFF.

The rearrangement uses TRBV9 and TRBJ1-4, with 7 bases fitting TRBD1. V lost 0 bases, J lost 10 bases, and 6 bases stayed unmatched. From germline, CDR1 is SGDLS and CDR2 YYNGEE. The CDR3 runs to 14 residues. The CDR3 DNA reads TGTGCCAGCAGCGTAGGTGGTGAGGGGGCAAAACTGTTTTTT. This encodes CASSVGGEGAKLFF.

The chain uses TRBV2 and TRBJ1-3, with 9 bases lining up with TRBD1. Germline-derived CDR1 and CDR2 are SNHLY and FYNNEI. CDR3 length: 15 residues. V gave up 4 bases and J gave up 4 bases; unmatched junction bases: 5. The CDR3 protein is CASSGTGVPGNTIYF. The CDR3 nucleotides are TGTGCCAGCAGTGGGACAGGGGTGCCAGGAAACACCATATATTTT.

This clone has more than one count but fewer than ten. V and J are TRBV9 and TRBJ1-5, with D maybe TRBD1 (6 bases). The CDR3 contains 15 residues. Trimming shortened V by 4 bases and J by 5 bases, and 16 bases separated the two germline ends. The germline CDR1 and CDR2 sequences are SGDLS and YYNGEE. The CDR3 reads CASSPDSTGHQPQHF. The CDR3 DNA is TGTGCCAGCAGCCCGGACAGCACGGGTCATCAGCCCCAGCATTTT. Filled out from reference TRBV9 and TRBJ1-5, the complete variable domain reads DSGVTQTPKHLITATGQRVTLRCSPRSGDLSVYWYQQSLDQGLQFLIQYYNGEERAKGNILERFSAQQFPDLHSELNLSSLELGDSALYFCASSPDSTGHQPQHFGDGTRLSIL.

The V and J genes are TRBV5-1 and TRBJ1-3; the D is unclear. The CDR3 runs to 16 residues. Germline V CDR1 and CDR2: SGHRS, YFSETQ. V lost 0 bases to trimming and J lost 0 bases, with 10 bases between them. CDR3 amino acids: CASSLGPPGSGNTIYF. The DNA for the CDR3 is TGCGCCAGCAGCTTGGGACCCCCAGGCTCTGGAAACACCATATATTTT.

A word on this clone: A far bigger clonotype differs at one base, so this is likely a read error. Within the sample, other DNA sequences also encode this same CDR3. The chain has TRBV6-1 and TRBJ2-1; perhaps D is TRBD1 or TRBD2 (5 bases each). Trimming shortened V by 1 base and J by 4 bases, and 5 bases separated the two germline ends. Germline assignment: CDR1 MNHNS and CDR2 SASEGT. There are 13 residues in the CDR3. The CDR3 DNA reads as TGTGCCAGCAGTGAAGGGGGGTACAATGAGCAGTTCTTC. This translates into CASSEGGYNEQFF.

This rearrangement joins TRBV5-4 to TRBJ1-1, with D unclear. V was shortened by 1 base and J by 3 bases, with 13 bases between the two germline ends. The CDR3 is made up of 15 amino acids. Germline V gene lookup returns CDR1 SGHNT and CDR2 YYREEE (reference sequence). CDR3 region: CASSLQVGLDTEAFF. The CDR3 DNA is TGTGCCAGCAGCTTGCAGGTAGGGTTGGACACTGAAGCTTTCTTT.

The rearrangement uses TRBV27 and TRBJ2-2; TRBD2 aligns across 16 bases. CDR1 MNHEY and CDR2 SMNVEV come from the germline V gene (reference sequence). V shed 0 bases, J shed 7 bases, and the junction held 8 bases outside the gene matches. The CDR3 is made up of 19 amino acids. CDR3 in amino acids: CASSLSGLAGGPRIGELFF. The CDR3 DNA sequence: TGTGCCAGCAGTTTATCGGGACTAGCGGGAGGGCCCAGGATCGGGGAGCTGTTTTTT.

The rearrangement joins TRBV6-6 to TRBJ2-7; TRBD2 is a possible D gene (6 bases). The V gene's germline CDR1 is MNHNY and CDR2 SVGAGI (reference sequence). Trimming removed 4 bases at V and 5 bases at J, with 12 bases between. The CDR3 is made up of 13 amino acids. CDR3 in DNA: TGTGCCAGCAGTTCGGGGGTCCGACACGAGCAGTACTTC. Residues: CASSSGVRHEQYF.

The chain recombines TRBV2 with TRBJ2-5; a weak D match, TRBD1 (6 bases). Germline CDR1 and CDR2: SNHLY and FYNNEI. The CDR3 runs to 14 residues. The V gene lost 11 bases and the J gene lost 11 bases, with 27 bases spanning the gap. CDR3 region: CACLRSDRPLEQYF. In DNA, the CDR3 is TGTGCCTGCCTTAGATCAGACAGGCCGTTGGAGCAGTACTTC.

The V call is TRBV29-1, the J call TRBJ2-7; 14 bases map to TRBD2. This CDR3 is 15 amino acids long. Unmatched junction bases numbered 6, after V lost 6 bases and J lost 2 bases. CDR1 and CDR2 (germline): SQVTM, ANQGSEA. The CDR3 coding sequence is TGCAGCGTCGACGGACTAGCGGGGGGTACCTACGAGCAGTACTTC. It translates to CSVDGLAGGTYEQYF.

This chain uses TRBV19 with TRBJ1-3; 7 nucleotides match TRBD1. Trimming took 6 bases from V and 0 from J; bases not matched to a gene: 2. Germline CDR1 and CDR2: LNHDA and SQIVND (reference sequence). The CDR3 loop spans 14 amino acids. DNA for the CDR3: TGTGCCAGTAGGGACAGGAACTCTGGAAACACCATATATTTT. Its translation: CASRDRNSGNTIYF.